This TCR beta chain was sequenced for a study of T cells in Graves' hyperthyroidism and ophthalmopathy. Study background: At initial diagnosis, before any treatment had begun, peripheral blood was obtained.

TCR beta CDR3 regions were amplified from RNA. Primed by the HTBI set, a first-round RT-PCR was run on the TCR CDR3. TCRdb reprocessed the multiplex PCR reads with MiXCR, giving one entry per CDR3 protein. The sample lists about 560,000 distinct CDR3 sequences, around 15% occurring once. This clonotype has at least ten counts. Across 18 months, stable Graves' hyperthyroidism was marked by no progression to ophthalmopathy. Hyperthyroidism was newly diagnosed in patients aged 18 to 65 (duration under 2 months). Those patients with uncontrolled infection, other autoimmune disease, pregnancy or lactation were excluded. CDR1 SNHLY and CDR2 FYNNEI come from the germline V gene. This CDR3 comprises 15 residues. With 5 bases removed from V and 7 bases from J, the gap between germline ends came to 20 bases.

This TCR was recovered from a young woman with Graves' hyperthyroidism. The specimen sequenced was blood. The chain employs TRBV2 and TRBJ1-2; D unclear. The CDR3 sequence: CASSLLLDGLSGYTF. The CDR3 DNA follows: TGTGCCAGCAGTCTCCTCCTGGACGGTTTGTCTGGCTACACCTTC.